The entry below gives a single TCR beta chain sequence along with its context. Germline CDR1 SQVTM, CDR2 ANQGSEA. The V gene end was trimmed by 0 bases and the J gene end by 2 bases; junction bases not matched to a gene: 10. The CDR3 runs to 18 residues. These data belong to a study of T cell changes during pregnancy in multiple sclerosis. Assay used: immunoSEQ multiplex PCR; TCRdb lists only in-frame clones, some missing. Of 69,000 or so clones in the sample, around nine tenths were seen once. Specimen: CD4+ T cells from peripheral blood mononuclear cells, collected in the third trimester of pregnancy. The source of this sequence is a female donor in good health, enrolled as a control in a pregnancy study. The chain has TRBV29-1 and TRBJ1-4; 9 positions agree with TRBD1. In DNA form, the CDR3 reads TGCAGCGTTGAAGATCCCGAACCGGGACAGGGTACTAATGAAAAACTGTTTTTT. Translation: CSVEDPEPGQGTNEKLFF.